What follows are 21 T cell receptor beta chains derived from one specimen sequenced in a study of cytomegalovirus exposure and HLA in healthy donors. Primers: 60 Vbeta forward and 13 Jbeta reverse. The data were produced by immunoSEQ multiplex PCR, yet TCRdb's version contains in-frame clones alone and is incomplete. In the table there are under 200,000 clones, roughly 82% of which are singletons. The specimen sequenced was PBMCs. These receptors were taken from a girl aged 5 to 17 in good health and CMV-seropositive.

CDR3 in amino acids: CASSQLSTDTQYF. For the CDR3, the DNA is TGTGCCAGCAGCCAACTTAGCACAGATACGCAGTATTTT. The rearrangement joins TRBV14 to TRBJ2-3; D remains ambiguous. CDR3 length equals 13 residues. CDR1 and CDR2 (germline): SGHDN, FVKESK. V was pared by 2 bases and J by 0 bases, with 3 bases between. Complete variable domain (other parts from reference TRBV14 and TRBJ2-3): EAGVTQFPSHSVIEKGQTVTLRCDPISGHDNLYWYRRVMGKEIKFLLHFVKESKQDESGMPNNRFLAERTGGTYSTLKVQPAELEDSGVYFCASSQLSTDTQYFGPGTRLTVL.

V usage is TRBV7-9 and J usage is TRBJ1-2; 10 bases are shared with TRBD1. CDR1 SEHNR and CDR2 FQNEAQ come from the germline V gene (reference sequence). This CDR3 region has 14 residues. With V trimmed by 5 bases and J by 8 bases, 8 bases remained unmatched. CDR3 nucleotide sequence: TGTGCCAGCAGCCACCCGGGACAGGGGCGGGGCTACACCTTC. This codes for CASSHPGQGRGYTF.

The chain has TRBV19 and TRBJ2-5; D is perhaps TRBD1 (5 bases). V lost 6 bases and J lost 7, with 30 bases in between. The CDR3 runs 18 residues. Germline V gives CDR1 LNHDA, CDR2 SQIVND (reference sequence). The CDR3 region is CASSPGHGDAGFYRTQYF. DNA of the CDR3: TGTGCCAGTAGCCCAGGACATGGAGACGCCGGTTTTTATCGGACCCAGTACTTC.

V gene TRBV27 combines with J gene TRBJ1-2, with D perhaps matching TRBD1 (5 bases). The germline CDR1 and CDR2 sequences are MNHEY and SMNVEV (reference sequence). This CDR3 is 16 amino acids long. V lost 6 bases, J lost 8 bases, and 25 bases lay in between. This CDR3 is CASSPLTGPLGLGYTF. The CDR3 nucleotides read TGTGCCAGCAGCCCCCTTACAGGCCCCCTTGGGTTGGGCTACACCTTC.

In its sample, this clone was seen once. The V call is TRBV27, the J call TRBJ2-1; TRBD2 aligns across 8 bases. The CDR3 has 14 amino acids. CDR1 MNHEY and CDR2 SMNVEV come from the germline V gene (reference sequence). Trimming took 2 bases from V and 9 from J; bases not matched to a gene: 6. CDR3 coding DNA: TGTGCCAGCAGTTTAACCGGGACTAGGGGTGAGCAGTTCTTC. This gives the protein CASSLTGTRGEQFF.

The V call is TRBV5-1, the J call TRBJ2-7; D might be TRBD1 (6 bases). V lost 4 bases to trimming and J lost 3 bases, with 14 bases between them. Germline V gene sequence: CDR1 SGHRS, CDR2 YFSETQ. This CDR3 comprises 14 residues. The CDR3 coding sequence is TGCGCCAGCAGCCTGAAAGCGGACAGCTACGAGCAGTACTTC. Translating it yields CASSLKADSYEQYF.

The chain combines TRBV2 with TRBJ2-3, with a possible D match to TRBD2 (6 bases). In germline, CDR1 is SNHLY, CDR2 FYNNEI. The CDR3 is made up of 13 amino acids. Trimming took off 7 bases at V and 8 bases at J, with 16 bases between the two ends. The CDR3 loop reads CASILEGSGTQYF. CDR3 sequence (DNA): TGTGCCAGCATTCTGGAGGGGTCCGGTACGCAGTATTTT.

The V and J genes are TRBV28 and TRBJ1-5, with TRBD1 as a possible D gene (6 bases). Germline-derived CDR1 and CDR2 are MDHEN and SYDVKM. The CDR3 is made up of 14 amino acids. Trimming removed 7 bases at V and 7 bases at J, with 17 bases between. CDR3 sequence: CASNTGTSSQPQHF. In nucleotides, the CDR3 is TGTGCCAGCAATACCGGGACATCGAGCCAGCCCCAGCATTTT.

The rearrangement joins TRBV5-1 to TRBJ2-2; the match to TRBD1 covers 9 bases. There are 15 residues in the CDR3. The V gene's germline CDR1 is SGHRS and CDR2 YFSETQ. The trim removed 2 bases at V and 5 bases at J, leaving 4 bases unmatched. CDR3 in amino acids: CASSFGDRETGELFF. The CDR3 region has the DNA TGCGCCAGCAGCTTTGGGGACAGGGAAACCGGGGAGCTGTTTTTT.

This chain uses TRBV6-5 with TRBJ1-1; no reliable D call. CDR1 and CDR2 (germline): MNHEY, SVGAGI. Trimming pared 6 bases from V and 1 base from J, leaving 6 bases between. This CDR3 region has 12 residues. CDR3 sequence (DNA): TGTGCCAGCAGAACAAAGAACACTGAAGCTTTCTTT. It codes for CASRTKNTEAFF.

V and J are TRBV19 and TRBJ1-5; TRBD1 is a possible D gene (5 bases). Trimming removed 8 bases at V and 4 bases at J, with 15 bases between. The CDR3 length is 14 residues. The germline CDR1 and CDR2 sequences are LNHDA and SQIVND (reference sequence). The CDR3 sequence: CASAGGAGNQPQHF. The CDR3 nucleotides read TGTGCCAGTGCGGGAGGGGCCGGTAATCAGCCCCAGCATTTT.

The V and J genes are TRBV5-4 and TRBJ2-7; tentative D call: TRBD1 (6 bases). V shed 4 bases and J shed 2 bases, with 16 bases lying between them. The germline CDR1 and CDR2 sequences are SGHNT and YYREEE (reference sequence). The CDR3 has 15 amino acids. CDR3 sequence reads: CASSRGQNPTYEQYF. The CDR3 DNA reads TGTGCCAGCAGCCGAGGACAGAACCCTACCTACGAGCAGTACTTC.

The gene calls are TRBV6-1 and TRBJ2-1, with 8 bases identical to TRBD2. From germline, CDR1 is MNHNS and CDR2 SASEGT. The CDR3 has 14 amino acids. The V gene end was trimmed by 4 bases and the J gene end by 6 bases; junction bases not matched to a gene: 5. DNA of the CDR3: TGTGCCAGCAGTGGCCAAACTAGCGGCAATGAGCAGTTCTTC. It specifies CASSGQTSGNEQFF.

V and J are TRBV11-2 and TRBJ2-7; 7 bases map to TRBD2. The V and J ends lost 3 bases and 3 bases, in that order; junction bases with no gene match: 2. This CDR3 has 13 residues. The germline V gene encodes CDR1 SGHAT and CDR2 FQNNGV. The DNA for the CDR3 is TGTGCCAGCAGCTTTGGACTAGTCTACGAGCAGTACTTC. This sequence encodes CASSFGLVYEQYF.

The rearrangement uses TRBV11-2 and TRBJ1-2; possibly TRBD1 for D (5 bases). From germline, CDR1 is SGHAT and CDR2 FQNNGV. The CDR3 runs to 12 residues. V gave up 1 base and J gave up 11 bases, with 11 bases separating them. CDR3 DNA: TGTGCCAGCAGCTTAGGGGAGGGGACTTACACCTTC. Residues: CASSLGEGTYTF.

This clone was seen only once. The CDR3 sequence: CASTDTGRDEQFF. CDR3 nucleotides: TGTGCCAGCACCGATACAGGGAGAGATGAGCAGTTCTTC. The V and J genes are TRBV28 and TRBJ2-1, with D possibly TRBD1 on 6 matching bases. The V and J ends lost 7 bases and 8 bases respectively, with 15 bases between them. This CDR3 comprises 13 residues. Germline assignment: CDR1 MDHEN and CDR2 SYDVKM.

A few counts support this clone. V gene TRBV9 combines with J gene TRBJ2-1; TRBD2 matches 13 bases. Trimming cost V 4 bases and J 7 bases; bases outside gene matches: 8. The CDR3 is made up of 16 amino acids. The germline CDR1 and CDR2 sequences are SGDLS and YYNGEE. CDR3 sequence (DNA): TGTGCCAGCAGCCCCGGACTAGCGGGAGAACGAAATGAGCAGTTCTTC. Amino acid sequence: CASSPGLAGERNEQFF.

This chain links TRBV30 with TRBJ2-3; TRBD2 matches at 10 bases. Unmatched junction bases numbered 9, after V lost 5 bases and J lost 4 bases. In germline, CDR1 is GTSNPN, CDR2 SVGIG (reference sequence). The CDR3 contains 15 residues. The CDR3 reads CAWWGASGSPDTQYF. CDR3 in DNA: TGTGCCTGGTGGGGGGCTAGCGGGAGTCCAGATACGCAGTATTTT.

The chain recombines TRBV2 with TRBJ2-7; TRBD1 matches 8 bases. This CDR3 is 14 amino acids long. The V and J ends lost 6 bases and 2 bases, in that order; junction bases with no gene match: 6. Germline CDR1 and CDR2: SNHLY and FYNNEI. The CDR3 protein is CASSQGQATYEQYF. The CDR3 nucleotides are TGTGCCAGCAGCCAGGGACAGGCGACCTACGAGCAGTACTTC.

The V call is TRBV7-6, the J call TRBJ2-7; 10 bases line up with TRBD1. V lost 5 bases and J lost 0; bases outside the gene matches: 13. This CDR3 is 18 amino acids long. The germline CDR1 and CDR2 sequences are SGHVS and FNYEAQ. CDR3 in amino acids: CASSPSRDRGTNSYEQYF. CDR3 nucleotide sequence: TGTGCCAGCAGCCCGTCCCGGGACAGGGGTACCAACTCCTACGAGCAGTACTTC.

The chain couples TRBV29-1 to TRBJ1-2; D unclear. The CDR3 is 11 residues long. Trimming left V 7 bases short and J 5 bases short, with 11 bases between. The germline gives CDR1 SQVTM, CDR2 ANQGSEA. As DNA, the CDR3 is TGCAGCGCGCTGATTCAGTATGGCTACACCTTC. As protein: CSALIQYGYTF.